Below are 10 T cell receptor beta chains sequenced from a single sample in a study of response to subunit inactivated influenza vaccine. TCRdb re-derived calls from the RT-PCR reads in MiXCR, one entry per CDR3 protein. The table shows about 520,000 distinct CDR3 sequences, with approximately 6.9% occurring only once. The specimen comprised PBMCs from blood, sampled roughly 24 months after vaccination. These receptors came from a man between 50 and 69 years old who received an inactivated influenza vaccine.

There are a few counts of this clonotype. V usage is TRBV29-1 and J usage is TRBJ2-3; 11 positions agree with TRBD2. Germline V gene lookup returns CDR1 SQVTM and CDR2 ANQGSEA. This CDR3 has 14 amino acids. Unmatched junction bases numbered 10, after V lost 7 bases and J lost 7 bases. CDR3 protein: CSAILSGRVYTQYF. In DNA form, the CDR3 reads TGCAGCGCGATTCTTAGCGGGAGGGTATATACGCAGTATTTT.

J is TRBJ1-2 and V is TRBV3-1, with 10 bases lining up with TRBD1. The CDR3 is made up of 14 amino acids. J was trimmed by 10 bases and V by 5 bases; bases with no gene match: 10. Germline CDR1 LGHDT, CDR2 YNNKEL (reference sequence). The CDR3 loop reads CASSSQDRGGVYTF. The CDR3 nucleotides read TGTGCCAGCAGCTCACAGGACAGGGGGGGGGTCTACACCTTC.

This clonotype came up a few times. The rearrangement links TRBV7-9 to TRBJ1-1; D is unclear. This CDR3 contains 14 residues. V lost 7 bases, J lost 4 bases, and 16 bases lay in between. Looked up from germline, CDR1 is SEHNR and CDR2 is FQNEAQ (reference sequence). Here the CDR3 reads CASNGNPSVTEAFF. As DNA, the CDR3 is TGTGCCAGCAATGGTAACCCGTCGGTCACTGAAGCTTTCTTT.

Details on this clonotype: The germline gene is not matched at one end of the junction; a read error may be the cause. The chain combines TRBV20-1 with TRBJ1-6, with a possible D match to TRBD1 (5 bases). The CDR3 loop spans 18 amino acids. Germline values: CDR1 DFQATT, CDR2 SNEGSKA (reference sequence). The DNA of the CDR3 is TGCAGGGCTAGGGCTCCTGGGTTGTCGGGGACGGGTAATTCACCCCTCCACTTT. Translation gives CRARAPGLSGTGNSPLHF.

On this clonotype: At one boundary the junction diverges from the germline segment, which might be a read error. This chain uses TRBV20-1 with TRBJ2-3; the D gene is possibly TRBD1 (5 bases). The CDR3 has 14 amino acids. The germline V gene has CDR1 DFQATT and CDR2 SNEGSKA (reference sequence). The CDR3 is CSARSSTATETQYF. The CDR3 DNA reads as TGCAGTGCTAGAAGTTCCACAGCGACAGAGACGCAGTATTTT.

This clonotype was seen at least ten times. The chain uses TRBV14 and TRBJ1-4; D is undetermined. CDR1 and CDR2 (germline): SGHDN, FVKESK. This CDR3 comprises 12 residues. V was trimmed by 5 bases and J by 7 bases, leaving 8 bases between them. The CDR3 sequence: CASSLTREKLFF. For the CDR3, the DNA is TGTGCCAGCAGCTTGACACGTGAAAAACTGTTTTTT.

This clonotype was seen many times. J is TRBJ2-1 and V is TRBV7-2; the D gene is possibly TRBD1 (5 bases). V was trimmed by 4 bases and J by 5 bases, leaving 9 bases between them. The CDR3 has 13 amino acids. Germline V gene sequence: CDR1 SGHTA, CDR2 FQGNSA. CDR3 nucleotide sequence: TGTGCCAGCAGCTCAGGGTTCAACAATGAGCAGTTCTTC. This translates into CASSSGFNNEQFF.

The V and J genes are TRBV3-1 and TRBJ1-1, with D maybe TRBD1 (6 bases). CDR3 size: 15 residues. CDR1 is LGHDT, CDR2 YNNKEL, per germline (reference sequence). The V and J ends lost 4 bases and 1 base respectively, with 13 bases between them. The CDR3 DNA follows: TGTGCCAGCAGCCGATCGGGGGGCGGGAACACTGAAGCTTTCTTT. Translated, it gives CASSRSGGGNTEAFF.

The sample holds many counts of this clonotype. This chain uses TRBV7-2 with TRBJ1-2, with 7 bases lining up with TRBD1. The J segment lost 4 bases and the V segment lost 2 bases, leaving 1 base of the junction unmatched. The CDR3 spans 13 residues. The germline gives CDR1 SGHTA, CDR2 FQGNSA. CDR3 nucleotide sequence: TGTGCCAGCAGCTTAACAGGGGCCTATGGCTACACCTTC. Its translation is CASSLTGAYGYTF.

This chain links TRBV18 with TRBJ1-1; 8 nucleotides agree with TRBD1. V lost 4 bases to trimming and J lost 1 base; unmatched junction nucleotides: 8. The germline gives CDR1 KGHSH, CDR2 LQKENI. The CDR3 runs 16 residues. CDR3 DNA: TGTGCCAGCTCACTTTGGCGGGACAGGAGGAACACTGAAGCTTTCTTT. Its translation is CASSLWRDRRNTEAFF.